Shown below are 13 T cell receptor beta chains from a single sample sequenced in a study of blood T cell repertoires in COVID-19. Sequencing was performed with immunoSEQ multiplex PCR; in TCRdb, only in-frame clones are kept and a portion is missing. This table has roughly 160,000 clones, 70% to 90% appearing once. Input material: peripheral blood. These receptors were taken from a woman older than 75 with COVID-19, enrolled during active disease.

The chain links TRBV5-1 to TRBJ1-4, with TRBD1 as a possible D gene (5 bases). The length of the CDR3 is 13 residues. The V end lost 2 bases, the J end lost 8 bases, and 10 bases lay between the germline ends. Germline V CDR1 and CDR2: SGHRS, YFSETQ. The CDR3 protein is CASSFRVGEKLFF. The CDR3 bases are TGCGCCAGCAGCTTCAGGGTAGGGGAAAAACTGTTTTTT.

The CDR3 protein is CASINRWSGYRGEQFF. For the CDR3, the DNA is TGTGCCAGCATCAATAGGTGGTCGGGGTATAGAGGTGAGCAGTTCTTC. The genes are TRBV5-6 and TRBJ2-1, with D possibly TRBD2 on 5 matching bases. Trimming took off 6 bases at V and 9 bases at J, with 25 bases between the two ends. CDR1 is SGHDT and CDR2 is YYEEEE in the germline V gene. CDR3 length: 16 amino acids.

This chain links TRBV6-6 with TRBJ2-3, with 8 bases identical to TRBD2. This CDR3 region has 17 residues. CDR1 is MNHNY, CDR2 SVGAGI, per germline (reference sequence). V lost 6 bases, J lost 1 base, and 12 bases stayed unmatched. The DNA of the CDR3 is TGTGCCAGCAGGCGAAGCGGGAGCCGATGGGGCACAGATACGCAGTATTTT. This encodes CASRRSGSRWGTDTQYF.

V gene TRBV30 combines with J gene TRBJ1-2, with a tentative D call TRBD1 (5 bases). This CDR3 comprises 13 residues. Germline V lookup: CDR1 GTSNPN, CDR2 SVGIG (reference sequence). V was pared by 1 base and J by 2 bases, with 8 bases between. The CDR3 nucleotides read TGTGCCTGGAGTGACGGGGGGAACTATGGCTACACCTTC. Encoded protein: CAWSDGGNYGYTF. The full variable domain, its missing parts supplied by reference TRBV30 and TRBJ1-2, is SQTIHQWPATLVQPVGSPLSLECTVEGTSNPNLYWYRQAAGRGLQLLFYSVGIGQISSEVPQNLSASRPQDRQFILSSKKLLLSDSGFYLCAWSDGGNYGYTFGSGTRLTVV.

Concerning this clone itself: At one boundary the junction diverges from the germline segment, which might be a read error. The rearrangement uses TRBV18 and TRBJ2-3; 9 bases are a match to TRBD1. Per germline, CDR1 KGHSH and CDR2 LQKENI. CDR3 length equals 16 residues. Here the CDR3 DNA reads TGTGCCAGCTCGCCACTGGGACAGGGAGTAACAGATACGCAGTATTTT. This sequence encodes CASSPLGQGVTDTQYF. Based on the CDR3 plus reference TRBV18 and TRBJ2-3, the full variable domain is NAGVMQNPRHLVRRRGQEARLRCSPMKGHSHVYWYRQLPEEGLKFMVYLQKENIIDESGMPKERFSAEFPKEGPSILRIQQVVRGDSAAYFCASSPLGQGVTDTQYFGPGTRLTVL.

The CDR3 here is CATSAGTGLWEQYF. The CDR3, as DNA: TGTGCCACCAGTGCGGGAACAGGGTTGTGGGAGCAGTACTTC. This rearrangement joins TRBV24-1 to TRBJ2-7; a possible D gene is TRBD1 (6 bases). This CDR3 region has 14 residues. In germline, CDR1 is KGHDR, CDR2 SFDVKD. The V end was cut by 5 bases, the J end by 7 bases, with 17 bases between.

The chain has TRBV5-1 and TRBJ2-3, with D possibly being TRBD1 (5 bases). The CDR3 is 16 residues long. CDR1 and CDR2 from the germline V gene are SGHRS and YFSETQ. Trimming shortened V by 0 bases and J by 4 bases, and 15 bases separated the two germline ends. This chain's CDR3 is CASSLEVSRRADTQYF. CDR3 DNA: TGCGCCAGCAGCTTGGAAGTCTCCCGCAGGGCAGATACGCAGTATTTT.

The chain links TRBV6-5 to TRBJ2-2; tentative D call: TRBD2 (6 bases). CDR1 is MNHEY and CDR2 is SVGAGI in the germline V gene. Trimming removed 6 bases at V and 3 bases at J, with 14 bases between. The CDR3 extends over 15 amino acids. CDR3 coding DNA: TGTGCCAGCAGCCGTCCGGGACTTGACACCGGGGAGCTGTTTTTT. Translation gives CASSRPGLDTGELFF.

This chain connects TRBV2 to TRBJ2-7; D is unresolved. The V end was cut by 5 bases, the J end by 5 bases, with 10 bases between. The germline V gene encodes CDR1 SNHLY and CDR2 FYNNEI. The CDR3 is 12 amino acids. The CDR3 sequence is CASSFYRNEQYF. CDR3 bases: TGTGCCAGCAGTTTCTACCGTAACGAGCAGTACTTC.

The chain is built from TRBV5-5 and TRBJ2-7; perhaps TRBD1 as D (5 bases). V lost 1 base to trimming and J lost 1 base, with 12 bases between them. Germline CDR1 reads SGHKS; CDR2 reads YYEKEE (reference sequence). The CDR3 has 15 amino acids. CDR3 amino acids: CASSLRRTFSYEQYF. The CDR3 DNA is TGTGCCAGCAGCTTGCGTCGGACATTTTCCTACGAGCAGTACTTC.

The CDR3 region has the DNA TGTGCCAGCACTAGGGGGCGGCTTTACACAGATACGCAGTATTTT. Translated, it gives CASTRGRLYTDTQYF. This sequence joins TRBV2 and TRBJ2-3; the match to TRBD1 covers 7 bases. CDR1 and CDR2 (germline): SNHLY, FYNNEI. After removal of 7 bases from V and 2 bases from J, the junction contained 9 bases not matched to a gene. This CDR3 comprises 15 residues.

J is TRBJ2-3 and V is TRBV9, with D maybe TRBD1 (5 bases). V was cut by 2 bases and J by 0 bases, with 13 bases left in between. The CDR3 is 16 residues long. Germline CDR1 and CDR2: SGDLS and YYNGEE. The CDR3, as DNA: TGTGCCAGCAGCGTCCGAGTAGGGGCTAGCACAGATACGCAGTATTTT. Protein product: CASSVRVGASTDTQYF.

This clone was seen a few times. The rearrangement links TRBV3-1 (or the pseudogene TRBV3-2) to TRBJ2-7; D remains unclear. There are 12 residues in the CDR3. Trimming removed 1 base from V and 6 bases from J, with 7 bases in between. CDR1 is LGHDT and CDR2 is YNNKEL in the germline V gene (reference sequence). CDR3 sequence: CASSQGPSEQYF. Here the CDR3 DNA reads TGTGCCAGCAGCCAAGGTCCCAGCGAGCAGTACTTC.